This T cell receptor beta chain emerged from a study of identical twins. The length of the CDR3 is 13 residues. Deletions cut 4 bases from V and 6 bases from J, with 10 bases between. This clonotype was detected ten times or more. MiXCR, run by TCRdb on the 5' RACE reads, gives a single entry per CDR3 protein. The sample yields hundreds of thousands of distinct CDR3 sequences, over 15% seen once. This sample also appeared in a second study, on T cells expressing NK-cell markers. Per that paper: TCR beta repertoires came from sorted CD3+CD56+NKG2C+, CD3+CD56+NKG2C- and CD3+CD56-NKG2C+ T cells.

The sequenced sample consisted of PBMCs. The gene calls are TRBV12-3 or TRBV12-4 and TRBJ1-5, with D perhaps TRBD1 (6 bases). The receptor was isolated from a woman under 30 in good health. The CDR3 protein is CASSSGALQPQHF. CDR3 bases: TGTGCCAGCAGTTCAGGGGCCCTTCAGCCCCAGCATTTT.